This T cell receptor beta chain was sequenced in a study of control samples from healthy donors and cancer patients. Repertoires were generated with immunoSEQ multiplex PCR, while TCRdb's copy carries only in-frame clones and drops some. The profile shows 180,000 or so clones, 93% of them singletons. Looked up from germline, CDR1 is SGHNT and CDR2 is YYREEE (reference sequence). The V end was cut by 4 bases, the J end by 8 bases, with 15 bases between. The CDR3 is 13 amino acids. The chain couples TRBV5-4 to TRBJ1-2, with a tentative D call TRBD1 (5 bases). This clonotype was sampled from a woman aged 55-70 years in good health. Sequencing was carried out using blood. In nucleotides, the CDR3 is TGTGCCAGCAGCCCAACCAGGGTGGGGGGCTACACCTTC. The encoded protein is CASSPTRVGGYTF.